The clone carrying this T cell receptor (beta chain) was counted a few times. The antigen is not known. Other nucleotide sequences in the sample specify the same CDR3. Purity of each sorted population was above 98%. This sample was included in a study of beta chain features in type 1 diabetes. Study findings and constraints: In the patient group, naive, central memory and Treg TCRB repertoires seemed more alike than in the healthy donor group. For patients and controls alike, PCR might favor shorter templates to the same degree. In every one of the four CD4+ subsets, TCRB CDR3s were moderately but significantly shorter in Type 1 diabetes patients.

V was trimmed by 2 bases and J by 6 bases, leaving 6 bases between them. In germline, CDR1 is SEHNR, CDR2 FQNEAQ (reference sequence). The CDR3 covers 12 residues. The study reverse transcribed the entire isolated RNA, so it sequenced expressed TCRB transcripts. Samples of naive, central memory and regulatory T cells yielded a mean of around 3.4 million reads. Here immunoSEQ multiplex PCR was the method, and the copy in TCRdb shows in-frame clones only, minus some. This table has 200,000 to 300,000 clones, roughly 20% appearing once. The source of this sequence is a woman aged 40 to 50 with type 1 diabetes. Sequenced sample: naive CD4+ T cells from blood. The chain couples TRBV7-9 to TRBJ2-3; no firm D call. The CDR3 spells CASSLSGDTQYF. CDR3 nucleotide sequence: TGTGCCAGCAGCTTATCCGGGGATACGCAGTATTTT. Drawing the rest from reference TRBV7-9 and TRBJ2-3, the complete variable domain is DTGVSQNPRHKITKRGQNVTFRCDPISEHNRLYWYRQTLGQGPEFLTYFQNEAQLEKSRLLSDRFSAERPKGSFSTLEIQRTEQGDSAMYLCASSLSGDTQYFGPGTRLTVL.